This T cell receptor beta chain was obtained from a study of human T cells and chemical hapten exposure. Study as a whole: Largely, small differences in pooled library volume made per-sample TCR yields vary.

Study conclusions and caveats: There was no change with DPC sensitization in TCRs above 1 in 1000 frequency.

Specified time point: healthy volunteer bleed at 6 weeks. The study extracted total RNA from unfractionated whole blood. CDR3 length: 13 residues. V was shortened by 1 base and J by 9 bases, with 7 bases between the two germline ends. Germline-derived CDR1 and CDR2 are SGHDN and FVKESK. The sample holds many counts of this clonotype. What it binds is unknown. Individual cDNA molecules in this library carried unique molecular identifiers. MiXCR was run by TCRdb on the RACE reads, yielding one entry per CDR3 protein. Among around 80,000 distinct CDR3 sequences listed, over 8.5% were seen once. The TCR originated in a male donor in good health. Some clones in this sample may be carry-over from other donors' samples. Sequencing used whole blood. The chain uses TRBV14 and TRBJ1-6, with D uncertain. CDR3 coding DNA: TGTGCCAGCAGCCAAGGGACCTTTTCACCCCTCCACTTT. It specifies CASSQGTFSPLHF.